This TCR beta chain was identified during a study of technical replicates of blood from several donors. The assay was immunoSEQ multiplex PCR, and TCRdb's table has in-frame clones only and misses some. This sample has around 76,000 clones; more than 85% occur once, and the top ten carry 0.2% to 0.3%. Germline trimming cut 3 bases from V and 3 bases from J; bases unmatched to any gene: 8. Germline CDR1 is MDHEN and CDR2 is SYDVKM. This CDR3 has 16 residues. The rearrangement joins TRBV28 to TRBJ1-5; 7 bases align to TRBD1. Sample: T cells isolated from PBMCs. The clonotype was recovered from a human donor in good health. CDR3 sequence: CASSFPGRGLNQPQHF. In nucleotides, the CDR3 is TGTGCCAGCAGTTTCCCCGGTAGGGGGCTCAATCAGCCCCAGCATTTT.